These 28 T cell receptor beta chains were all obtained from the same sample, sequenced in a study of T cells after yellow fever vaccination. TCRdb reprocessed the 5' RACE reads via MiXCR and lists one record per CDR3 protein. The table includes about 75,000 distinct CDR3 sequences, about 7.3% detected once. The sample in question was CD8+ T cells sorted from PBMCs, obtained 10 to 11 days after the first yellow fever vaccination. These TCRs come from a man in his late teens or twenties who received the YFV17D yellow fever vaccine.

The chain is built from TRBV5-6 and TRBJ1-1, with D hard to call. CDR3 size: 13 residues. Germline V gene data show CDR1 as SGHDT and CDR2 as YYEEEE. Trimming cost V 3 bases and J 7 bases, with 13 bases left between them. Written as DNA, the CDR3 is TGTGCCAGCAGCTCTTATTTCTCCTATGAAGCTTTCTTT. Translation: CASSSYFSYEAFF.

This clonotype was recorded many times. J is TRBJ1-1 and V is TRBV4-1; no clear D gene. The CDR3 spans 14 residues. CDR1 MGHRA and CDR2 YSYEKL come from the germline V gene. The V end was cut by 7 bases, the J end by 8 bases, with 20 bases between. This CDR3 reads CASNNGGQLEEAFF. CDR3 nucleotide sequence: TGCGCCAGCAACAACGGAGGGCAACTCGAAGAAGCTTTCTTT.

This clonotype was recorded many times. This sequence joins TRBV4-1 and TRBJ2-7; TRBD2 matches at 9 bases. Losses at the gene ends were 4 bases for V and 0 bases for J; bases not matched to a gene: 10. CDR1 is MGHRA, CDR2 YSYEKL, per germline. CDR3 size: 17 residues. The CDR3 protein is CASSRVLAGDPSYEQYF. In DNA, the CDR3 is TGCGCCAGCAGCCGGGTTTTAGCGGGGGACCCCTCCTACGAGCAGTACTTC.

This chain joins TRBV15 and TRBJ1-5; possibly TRBD1 for D (6 bases). The V end lost 4 bases, the J end lost 5 bases, and 18 bases lay between the germline ends. The germline gives CDR1 LNHNV, CDR2 YYDKDF (reference sequence). The CDR3 totals 16 residues. CDR3 sequence reads: CATSTFSERGDQPQHF. CDR3 in DNA: TGTGCCACCAGCACATTCTCGGAAAGGGGGGATCAGCCCCAGCATTTT.

In its sample, this clonotype was seen many times. The genes are TRBV12-3 or TRBV12-4 and TRBJ2-1; 9 nucleotides agree with TRBD2. J gave up 5 bases and V 2 bases, and 7 bases lay outside the gene matches. CDR3 length equals 16 residues. In DNA form, the CDR3 reads TGTGCCAGCAGTTTATTTGTGCGGGGGGGCCACAATGAGCAGTTCTTC. Protein: CASSLFVRGGHNEQFF.

The V call is TRBV6-5, the J call TRBJ2-7; 8 nucleotides line up with TRBD1. The V gene's germline CDR1 is MNHEY and CDR2 SVGAGI. There are 15 residues in the CDR3. J was trimmed by 6 bases and V by 3 bases; bases with no gene match: 10. The CDR3 protein is CASSYKRTGLIEQYF. The DNA of the CDR3 is TGTGCCAGCAGTTATAAAAGGACAGGGCTGATCGAGCAGTACTTC.

The rearrangement uses TRBV6-6 and TRBJ2-3, with TRBD2 identical over 9 bases. Germline trimming cut 0 bases from V and 3 bases from J; bases unmatched to any gene: 10. This CDR3 has 18 amino acids. Germline V lookup: CDR1 MNHNY, CDR2 SVGAGI (reference sequence). The CDR3: CASSYSKRGGGATDTQYF. In DNA form, the CDR3 reads TGTGCCAGCAGTTACTCGAAAAGGGGCGGGGGGGCGACAGATACGCAGTATTTT.

This clonotype was picked up many times. This chain uses TRBV6-1 with TRBJ2-7; 7 bases are a match to TRBD2. J lost 2 bases, V lost 5 bases, and 6 bases had no gene match. The CDR3 extends over 14 amino acids. The germline V gene encodes CDR1 MNHNS and CDR2 SASEGT. This CDR3 is CASSPQRGAYEQYF. The CDR3 coding sequence is TGTGCCAGCAGTCCTCAGCGGGGCGCCTACGAGCAGTACTTC.

This clonotype was seen many times. V gene TRBV5-1 combines with J gene TRBJ2-7; TRBD1 matches 7 bases. The CDR3 contains 15 residues. The germline CDR1 and CDR2 sequences are SGHRS and YFSETQ. J was trimmed by 4 bases and V by 0 bases; bases with no gene match: 7. For the CDR3, the DNA is TGCGCCAGCAGCTTGGCGGCAGGGGGAGAATACGAGCAGTACTTC. Residues: CASSLAAGGEYEQYF.

The chain employs TRBV21-1 and TRBJ1-1; the listed D gene, TRBD1, was not tested against the DNA. TRBV21-1 is recorded as a pseudogene. The CDR3 totals 14 residues. The chain's CDR3 is CANEKTGVNTEAFF. The CDR3 DNA follows: TGTGCCAACGAGAAAACAGGCGTGAACACTGAAGCTTTCTTT.

This clonotype was counted at least ten times. CDR3 nucleotide sequence: TGCGCCAGCAGCCCTCAATGGCAGGGGGAGACCCAGTACTTC. Residues: CASSPQWQGETQYF. The chain combines TRBV4-3 with TRBJ2-5, with D possibly matching TRBD1 (6 bases). V lost 4 bases to trimming and J lost 5 bases, with 14 bases between them. CDR1 and CDR2 from the germline V gene are LGHNA and YSLEER. The CDR3 contains 14 residues.

This clonotype was picked up many times. The J gene is TRBJ1-2, the V gene TRBV20-1; 8 bases are shared with TRBD1. The CDR3 is made up of 15 amino acids. Germline V gene sequence: CDR1 DFQATT, CDR2 SNEGSKA (reference sequence). The trim removed 3 bases at V and 5 bases at J, leaving 11 bases unmatched. The CDR3 spells CSASVVRTGFYGYTF. The CDR3 region has the DNA TGCAGTGCTAGTGTTGTCCGGACAGGGTTTTATGGCTACACCTTC.

There are many counts of this clonotype. The chain combines TRBV12-3 or TRBV12-4 with TRBJ2-6, with D hard to call. The CDR3 has 13 amino acids. V was cut by 2 bases and J by 3 bases, with 2 bases left in between. This CDR3 reads CASSLFGANVLTF. For the CDR3, the DNA is TGTGCCAGCAGTTTATTTGGGGCCAACGTCCTGACTTTC.

This clonotype was found many times. The V and J genes are TRBV5-1 and TRBJ2-5; D is undetermined. CDR3 size: 14 residues. Germline values: CDR1 SGHRS, CDR2 YFSETQ. V was shortened by 4 bases and J by 0 bases, with 10 bases between the two germline ends. The CDR3: CASSTWPDQETQYF. CDR3 DNA sequence: TGCGCCAGCAGCACGTGGCCGGACCAAGAGACCCAGTACTTC.

This clonotype was counted at least ten times. V is TRBV25-1 and J is TRBJ1-2; 8 positions agree with TRBD1. The CDR3 loop spans 15 amino acids. V lost 2 bases to trimming and J lost 5 bases; unmatched junction nucleotides: 7. CDR1 MGHDK and CDR2 SYGVNS come from the germline V gene. This chain's CDR3 is CASSEGTGGGYGYTF. The CDR3 DNA sequence: TGTGCCAGCAGTGAAGGGACAGGCGGCGGTTATGGCTACACCTTC.

The chain carries TRBV5-4 and TRBJ2-2; no definite D call. This CDR3 comprises 13 residues. The V gene's germline CDR1 is SGHNT and CDR2 YYREEE (reference sequence). With 5 bases removed from V and 3 bases from J, the gap between germline ends came to 8 bases. The CDR3, as DNA: TGTGCCAGCAGATTACCTGACACCGGGGAGCTGTTTTTT. It encodes CASRLPDTGELFF.

The V and J genes are TRBV11-2 and TRBJ2-1; D is undetermined. The germline gives CDR1 SGHAT, CDR2 FQNNGV. The CDR3 totals 14 residues. With 1 base removed from V and 13 bases from J, the gap between germline ends came to 17 bases. CDR3 sequence: CASSLALQPARQFF. CDR3 DNA sequence: TGTGCCAGCAGCTTAGCTCTCCAGCCGGCCCGCCAGTTCTTC. The whole variable domain, remainder taken from reference TRBV11-2 and TRBJ2-1, is EAGVAQSPRYKIIEKRQSVAFWCNPISGHATLYWYQQILGQGPKLLIQFQNNGVVDDSQLPKDRFSAERLKGVDSTLKIQPAKLEDSAVYLCASSLALQPARQFFGPGTRLTVL.

This clonotype was seen once. This may be a read error: a much more frequent sequence differs by one nucleotide. The V and J genes are TRBV27 and TRBJ2-2, with D tentatively TRBD2 (5 bases). The length of the CDR3 is 15 residues. Germline CDR1 and CDR2: MNHEY and SMNVEV (reference sequence). Written as DNA, the CDR3 is TGTGCCAGCAGTTTCGGCAGGAGGAACAGCGGGGAGCTGTTTTTT. Protein: CASSFGRRNSGELFF.

On this clonotype: The junction departs from the called germline gene at one end, perhaps through a read error. This rearrangement joins TRBV20-1 to TRBJ2-1, with TRBD2 matching 12 bases. The CDR3 is 19 residues long. Germline CDR1 is DFQATT and CDR2 is SNEGSKA (reference sequence). The DNA for the CDR3 is TGCAGTGCTCGAAAATCCCCCCTAGCGGGGGGGGTCTCCTTCAATGAGCAGTTCTTC. The encoded protein is CSARKSPLAGGVSFNEQFF.

This clonotype was detected a few times. The chain links TRBV2 to TRBJ2-7; the D gene is possibly TRBD1 (6 bases). The CDR3 covers 12 residues. Germline CDR1 SNHLY, CDR2 FYNNEI. V lost 9 bases and J lost 2, with 11 bases in between. The CDR3: CASRTEPYEQYV. The CDR3 DNA is TGTGCCAGTCGGACAGAGCCCTACGAGCAGTACGTC.

The chain employs TRBV6-2 or TRBV6-3 and TRBJ2-1; TRBD1 matches 8 bases. The CDR3 runs to 15 residues. CDR1 MNHEY and CDR2 SVGEGT come from the germline V gene. The V gene end was trimmed by 4 bases and the J gene end by 3 bases; junction bases not matched to a gene: 5. CDR3 in amino acids: CASSSGDRIYNEQFF. CDR3 DNA: TGTGCCAGCAGTTCCGGGGACAGGATCTACAATGAGCAGTTCTTC.

The sample holds a few counts of this clonotype. The V gene is TRBV20-1, the J gene TRBJ2-7, with D uncertain. V shed 5 bases and J shed 0 bases, with 20 bases lying between them. This CDR3 spans 16 amino acids. Germline V lookup: CDR1 DFQATT, CDR2 SNEGSKA (reference sequence). The CDR3 nucleotides read TGCAGTGCTCAACCTGACCCCCCTTCAGGCTCCTACGAGCAGTACTTC. It yields the protein CSAQPDPPSGSYEQYF.

This chain connects TRBV12-3 or TRBV12-4 to TRBJ2-5; 7 positions agree with TRBD2. Trimming removed 3 bases from V and 1 base from J; junction bases left unmatched: 8. This CDR3 has 16 residues. CDR3 sequence: CASSLGRLAAQETQYF. CDR3 coding DNA: TGTGCCAGCAGTTTGGGAAGGCTAGCGGCCCAAGAGACCCAGTACTTC.

The chain recombines TRBV7-9 with TRBJ1-1, with D possibly TRBD1 on 5 matching bases. The V end was cut by 8 bases, the J end by 4 bases, with 26 bases between. Germline CDR1 reads SEHNR; CDR2 reads FQNEAQ (reference sequence). The length of the CDR3 is 17 residues. CDR3 amino acids: CASRPRAGLERGTEAFF. CDR3 sequence (DNA): TGTGCCAGCCGCCCGAGGGCAGGGCTCGAAAGGGGCACTGAAGCTTTCTTT.

This clonotype was seen many times. The rearrangement links TRBV20-1 to TRBJ2-3, with 7 bases lining up with TRBD1. CDR3 length equals 16 residues. Germline values: CDR1 DFQATT, CDR2 SNEGSKA (reference sequence). J was trimmed by 2 bases and V by 6 bases; bases with no gene match: 14. This CDR3 reads CSASAVGTEHTDTQYF. CDR3 bases: TGCAGTGCCAGCGCGGTCGGGACAGAACACACAGATACGCAGTATTTT.

This clonotype has a count of ten or more. V is TRBV6-2 or TRBV6-3 and J is TRBJ1-2; D unresolved. Germline CDR1 is MNHEY and CDR2 is SVGEGT. The CDR3 is made up of 13 amino acids. Between the trimmed V and J ends, which lost 7 bases and 4 bases, there was a span of 13 bases. The CDR3 reads CASTVSWGYGYTF. As DNA, the CDR3 is TGTGCCAGCACCGTCAGCTGGGGCTATGGCTACACCTTC.

This clonotype occurred many times. The rearrangement uses TRBV4-1 and TRBJ1-1; weak D call: TRBD1 (6 bases). The CDR3 has 16 residues. CDR1 and CDR2 from the germline V gene are MGHRA and YSYEKL. V gave up 1 base and J gave up 4 bases, with 16 bases separating them. This CDR3 reads CASSQGSGSRGTEAFF. The CDR3, as DNA: TGCGCCAGCAGCCAAGGGAGCGGATCCAGGGGCACTGAAGCTTTCTTT.

J is TRBJ2-5 and V is TRBV5-1; maybe TRBD1 (5 bases). The germline V and J ends were trimmed by 1 base and 5 bases, with 15 bases remaining between them. The V gene's germline CDR1 is SGHRS and CDR2 YFSETQ. CDR3 length equals 15 residues. The CDR3 is CASSLRWGGRETQYF. The CDR3 coding sequence is TGCGCCAGCAGCTTGCGTTGGGGCGGTAGGGAGACCCAGTACTTC.